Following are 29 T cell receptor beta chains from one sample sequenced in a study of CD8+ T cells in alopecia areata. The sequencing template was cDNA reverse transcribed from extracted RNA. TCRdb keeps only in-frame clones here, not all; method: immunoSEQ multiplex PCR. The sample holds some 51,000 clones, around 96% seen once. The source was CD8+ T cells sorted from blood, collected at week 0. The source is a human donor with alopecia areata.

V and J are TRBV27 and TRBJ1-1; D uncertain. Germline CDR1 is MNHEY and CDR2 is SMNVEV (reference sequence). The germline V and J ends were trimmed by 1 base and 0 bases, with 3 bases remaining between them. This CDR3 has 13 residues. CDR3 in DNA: TGTGCCAGCAGTTTATTAATGAACACTGAAGCTTTCTTT. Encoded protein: CASSLLMNTEAFF.

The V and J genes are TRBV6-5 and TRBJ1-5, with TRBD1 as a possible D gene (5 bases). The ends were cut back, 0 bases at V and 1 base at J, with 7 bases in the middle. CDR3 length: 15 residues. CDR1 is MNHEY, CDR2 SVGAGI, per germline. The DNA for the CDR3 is TGTGCCAGCAGTTACTCCCACAGGAGCAATCAGCCCCAGCATTTT. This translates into CASSYSHRSNQPQHF.

This CDR3 reads CASSQERTGGDETQYF. As DNA, the CDR3 is TGCGCCAGCAGCCAAGAAAGGACAGGGGGTGATGAGACCCAGTACTTC. The chain couples TRBV4-1 to TRBJ2-5, with 10 bases matching TRBD1. Per germline, CDR1 MGHRA and CDR2 YSYEKL. The V gene end was trimmed by 0 bases and the J gene end by 5 bases; junction bases not matched to a gene: 6. This CDR3 region has 16 residues.

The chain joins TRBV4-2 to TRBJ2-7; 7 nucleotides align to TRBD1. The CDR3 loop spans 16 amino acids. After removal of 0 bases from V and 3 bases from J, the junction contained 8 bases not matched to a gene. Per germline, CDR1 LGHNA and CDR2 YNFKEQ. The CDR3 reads CASSQDLAGGIYEQYF. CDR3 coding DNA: TGTGCCAGCAGCCAAGATCTGGCAGGGGGAATCTACGAGCAGTACTTC.

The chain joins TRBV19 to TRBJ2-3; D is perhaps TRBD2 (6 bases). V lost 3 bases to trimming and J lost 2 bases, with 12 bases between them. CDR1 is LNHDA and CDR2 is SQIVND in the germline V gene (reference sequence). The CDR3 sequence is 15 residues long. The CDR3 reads CASSMVPGDTDTQYF. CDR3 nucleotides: TGTGCCAGTAGTATGGTTCCGGGGGACACAGATACGCAGTATTTT.

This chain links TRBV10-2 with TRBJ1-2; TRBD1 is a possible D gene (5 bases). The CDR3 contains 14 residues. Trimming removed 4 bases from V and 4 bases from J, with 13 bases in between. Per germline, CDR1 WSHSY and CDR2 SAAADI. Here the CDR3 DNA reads TGCGCCAGCAGTGCCGGACGGGGGACCTATGGCTACACCTTC. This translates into CASSAGRGTYGYTF.

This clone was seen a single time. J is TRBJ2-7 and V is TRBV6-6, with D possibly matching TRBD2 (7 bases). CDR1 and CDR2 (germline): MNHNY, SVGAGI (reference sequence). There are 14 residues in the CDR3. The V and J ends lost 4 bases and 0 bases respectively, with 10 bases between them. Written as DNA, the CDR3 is TGTGCCAGCAGTTTGGGAGGGGGCTCCTACGAGCAGTACTTC. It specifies CASSLGGGSYEQYF.

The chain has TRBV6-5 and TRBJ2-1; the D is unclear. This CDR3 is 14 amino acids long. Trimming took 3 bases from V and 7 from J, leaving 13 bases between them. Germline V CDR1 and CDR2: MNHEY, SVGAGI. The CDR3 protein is CASSYGAGRNEQFF. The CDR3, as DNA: TGTGCCAGCAGTTATGGTGCCGGTCGAAATGAGCAGTTCTTC.

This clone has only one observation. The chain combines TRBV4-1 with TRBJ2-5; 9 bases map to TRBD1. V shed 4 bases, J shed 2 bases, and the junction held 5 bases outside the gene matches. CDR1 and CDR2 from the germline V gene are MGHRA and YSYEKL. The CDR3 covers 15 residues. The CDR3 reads CASSREQGAQETQYF. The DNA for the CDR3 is TGCGCCAGCAGCCGAGAACAGGGGGCTCAAGAGACCCAGTACTTC.

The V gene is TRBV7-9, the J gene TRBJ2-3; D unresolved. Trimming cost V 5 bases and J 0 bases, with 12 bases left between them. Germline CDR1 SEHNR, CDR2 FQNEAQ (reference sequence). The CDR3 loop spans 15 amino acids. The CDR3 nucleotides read TGTGCCAGCAGCCCATACCAGGCTAGCACAGATACGCAGTATTTT. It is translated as CASSPYQASTDTQYF.

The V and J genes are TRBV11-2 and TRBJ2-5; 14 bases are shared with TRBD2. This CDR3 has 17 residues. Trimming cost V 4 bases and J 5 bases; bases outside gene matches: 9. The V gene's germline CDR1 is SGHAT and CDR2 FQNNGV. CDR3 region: CASSSGLAGGLPETQYF. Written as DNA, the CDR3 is TGTGCCAGCAGCTCCGGACTAGCGGGGGGCCTCCCCGAGACCCAGTACTTC.

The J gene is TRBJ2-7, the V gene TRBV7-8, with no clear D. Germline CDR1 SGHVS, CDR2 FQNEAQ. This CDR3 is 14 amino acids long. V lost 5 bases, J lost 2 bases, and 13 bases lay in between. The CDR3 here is CASSAEWQAYEQYF. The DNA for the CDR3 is TGTGCCAGCAGCGCCGAATGGCAAGCCTACGAGCAGTACTTC.

The CDR3 DNA sequence: TGTGCCAGCAGCCAAACGAGTTACTCCTACGAGCAGTACTTC. Translated, it gives CASSQTSYSYEQYF. J is TRBJ2-7 and V is TRBV7-2; D gene uncertain. The V and J ends lost 5 bases and 0 bases respectively, with 11 bases between them. Germline CDR1 is SGHTA and CDR2 is FQGNSA. This CDR3 has 14 amino acids. The whole variable domain, filled in from reference TRBV7-2 and TRBJ2-7, reads GAGVSQSPSNKVTEKGKDVELRCDPISGHTALYWYRQSLGQGLEFLIYFQGNSAPDKSGLPSDRFSAERTGGSVSTLTIQRTQQEDSAVYLCASSQTSYSYEQYFGPGTRLTVT.

This CDR3 is CASSPNRDGAYEQYF. CDR3 nucleotides: TGCGCCAGCAGTCCCAACCGGGACGGGGCCTACGAGCAGTACTTC. The chain links TRBV4-1 to TRBJ2-7; D is possibly TRBD1 or TRBD2 (5 bases each). The CDR3 runs to 15 residues. Trimming removed 6 bases from V and 2 bases from J, with 17 bases in between. The germline CDR1 and CDR2 sequences are MGHRA and YSYEKL.

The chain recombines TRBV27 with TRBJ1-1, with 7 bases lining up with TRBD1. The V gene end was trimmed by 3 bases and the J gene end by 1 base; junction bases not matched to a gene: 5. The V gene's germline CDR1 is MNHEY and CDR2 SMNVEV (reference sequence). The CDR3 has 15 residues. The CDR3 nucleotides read TGTGCCAGCAGTTTTGTCAGGGGGGGGAACACTGAAGCTTTCTTT. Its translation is CASSFVRGGNTEAFF.

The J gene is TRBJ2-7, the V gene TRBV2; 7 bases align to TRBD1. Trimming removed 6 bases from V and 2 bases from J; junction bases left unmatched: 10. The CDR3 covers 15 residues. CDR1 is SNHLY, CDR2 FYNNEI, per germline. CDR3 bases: TGTGCCAGCAGCGGACAGGAGATACTCACCTACGAGCAGTACTTC. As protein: CASSGQEILTYEQYF. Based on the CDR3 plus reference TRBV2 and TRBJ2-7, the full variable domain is EPEVTQTPSHQVTQMGQEVILRCVPISNHLYFYWYRQILGQKVEFLVSFYNNEISEKSEIFDDQFSVERPDGSNFTLKIRSTKLEDSAMYFCASSGQEILTYEQYFGPGTRLTVT.

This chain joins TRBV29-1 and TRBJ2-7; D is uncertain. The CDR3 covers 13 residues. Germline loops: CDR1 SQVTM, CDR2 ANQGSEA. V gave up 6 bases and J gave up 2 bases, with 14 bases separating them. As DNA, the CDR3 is TGCAGCGTCGCTTCGGACGGCACCTACGAGCAGTACTTC. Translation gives CSVASDGTYEQYF.

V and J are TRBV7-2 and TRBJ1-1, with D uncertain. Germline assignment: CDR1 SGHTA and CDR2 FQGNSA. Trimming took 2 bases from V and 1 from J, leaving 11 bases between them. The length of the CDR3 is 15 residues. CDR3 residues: CASSLYGPPNTEAFF. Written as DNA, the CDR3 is TGTGCCAGCAGCTTATACGGGCCCCCGAACACTGAAGCTTTCTTT.

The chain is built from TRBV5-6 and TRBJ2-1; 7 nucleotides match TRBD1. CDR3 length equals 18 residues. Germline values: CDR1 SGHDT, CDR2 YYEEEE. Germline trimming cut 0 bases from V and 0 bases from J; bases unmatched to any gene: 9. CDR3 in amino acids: CASSLEEGGSPSYNEQFF. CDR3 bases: TGTGCCAGCAGCTTGGAAGAAGGGGGCTCCCCCTCCTACAATGAGCAGTTCTTC.

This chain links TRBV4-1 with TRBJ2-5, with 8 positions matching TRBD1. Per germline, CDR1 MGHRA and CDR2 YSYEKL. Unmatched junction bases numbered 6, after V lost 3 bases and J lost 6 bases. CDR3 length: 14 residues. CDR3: CASSHLGQGQTQYF. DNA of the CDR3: TGCGCCAGCAGCCACCTTGGACAGGGACAGACCCAGTACTTC.

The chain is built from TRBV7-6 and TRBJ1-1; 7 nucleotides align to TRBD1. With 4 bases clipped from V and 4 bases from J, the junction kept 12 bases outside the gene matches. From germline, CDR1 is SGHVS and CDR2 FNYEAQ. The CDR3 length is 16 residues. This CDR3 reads CASSSVGRGQATEAFF. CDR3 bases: TGTGCCAGCAGCTCCGTGGGTAGGGGGCAGGCCACTGAAGCTTTCTTT.

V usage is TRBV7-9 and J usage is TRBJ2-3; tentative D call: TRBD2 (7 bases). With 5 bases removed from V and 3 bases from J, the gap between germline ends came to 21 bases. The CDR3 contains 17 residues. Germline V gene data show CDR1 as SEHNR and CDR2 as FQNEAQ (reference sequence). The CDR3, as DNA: TGTGCCAGCAGCCCACCTGAGGGGGGGCGCCCAACAGATACGCAGTATTTT. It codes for CASSPPEGGRPTDTQYF.

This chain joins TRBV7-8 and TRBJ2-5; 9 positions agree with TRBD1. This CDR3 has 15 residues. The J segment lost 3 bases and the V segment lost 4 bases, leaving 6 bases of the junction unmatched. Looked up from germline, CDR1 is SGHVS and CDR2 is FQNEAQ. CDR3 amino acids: CASSSVGQGKETQYF. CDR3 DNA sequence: TGTGCCAGCAGCTCCGTAGGACAGGGGAAAGAGACCCAGTACTTC.

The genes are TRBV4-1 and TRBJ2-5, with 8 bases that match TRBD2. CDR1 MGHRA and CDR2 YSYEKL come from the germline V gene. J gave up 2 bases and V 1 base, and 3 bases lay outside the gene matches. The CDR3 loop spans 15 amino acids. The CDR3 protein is CASSQVGTRQETQYF. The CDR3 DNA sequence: TGCGCCAGCAGCCAAGTTGGGACTAGGCAAGAGACCCAGTACTTC.

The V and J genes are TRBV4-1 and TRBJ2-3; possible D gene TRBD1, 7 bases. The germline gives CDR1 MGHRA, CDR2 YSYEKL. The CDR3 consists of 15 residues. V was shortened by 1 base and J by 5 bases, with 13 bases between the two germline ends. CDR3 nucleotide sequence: TGCGCCAGCAGCCAAGGACAGGGCGGGGTAGATACGCAGTATTTT. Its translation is CASSQGQGGVDTQYF.

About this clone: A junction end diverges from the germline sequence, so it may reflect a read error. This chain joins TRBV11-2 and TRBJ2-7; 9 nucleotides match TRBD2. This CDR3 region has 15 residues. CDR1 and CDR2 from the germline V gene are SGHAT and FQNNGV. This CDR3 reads CASSPPGGGAYGQYF. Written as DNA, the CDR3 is TGTGCCAGCAGCCCTCCCGGCGGGGGGGCATACGGGCAGTACTTC.

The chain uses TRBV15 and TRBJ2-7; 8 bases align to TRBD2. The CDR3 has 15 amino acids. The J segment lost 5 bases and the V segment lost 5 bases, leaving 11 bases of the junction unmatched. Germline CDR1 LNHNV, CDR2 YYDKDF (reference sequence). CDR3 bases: TGTGCCACCAGCCCTCGGGGGGGGGTACTCCACGAGCAGTACTTC. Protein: CATSPRGGVLHEQYF. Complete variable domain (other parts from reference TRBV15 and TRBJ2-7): DAMVIQNPRYQVTQFGKPVTLSCSQTLNHNVMYWYQQKSSQAPKLLFHYYDKDFNNEADTPDNFQSRRPNTSFCFLDIRSPGLGDTAMYLCATSPRGGVLHEQYFGPGTRLTVT.

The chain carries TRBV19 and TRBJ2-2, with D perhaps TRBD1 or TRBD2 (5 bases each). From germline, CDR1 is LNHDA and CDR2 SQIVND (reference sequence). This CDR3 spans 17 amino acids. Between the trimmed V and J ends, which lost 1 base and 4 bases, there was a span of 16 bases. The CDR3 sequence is CASSIAPYGTITGELFF. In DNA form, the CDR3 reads TGTGCCAGTAGTATAGCGCCCTACGGGACGATCACCGGGGAGCTGTTTTTT.

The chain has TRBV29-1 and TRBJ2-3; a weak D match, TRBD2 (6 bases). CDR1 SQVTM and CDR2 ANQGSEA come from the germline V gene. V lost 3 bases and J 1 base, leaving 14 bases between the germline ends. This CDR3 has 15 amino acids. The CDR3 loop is CSVEYGRGGTDTQYF. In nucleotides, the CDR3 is TGCAGCGTTGAGTACGGGCGGGGTGGCACAGATACGCAGTATTTT.